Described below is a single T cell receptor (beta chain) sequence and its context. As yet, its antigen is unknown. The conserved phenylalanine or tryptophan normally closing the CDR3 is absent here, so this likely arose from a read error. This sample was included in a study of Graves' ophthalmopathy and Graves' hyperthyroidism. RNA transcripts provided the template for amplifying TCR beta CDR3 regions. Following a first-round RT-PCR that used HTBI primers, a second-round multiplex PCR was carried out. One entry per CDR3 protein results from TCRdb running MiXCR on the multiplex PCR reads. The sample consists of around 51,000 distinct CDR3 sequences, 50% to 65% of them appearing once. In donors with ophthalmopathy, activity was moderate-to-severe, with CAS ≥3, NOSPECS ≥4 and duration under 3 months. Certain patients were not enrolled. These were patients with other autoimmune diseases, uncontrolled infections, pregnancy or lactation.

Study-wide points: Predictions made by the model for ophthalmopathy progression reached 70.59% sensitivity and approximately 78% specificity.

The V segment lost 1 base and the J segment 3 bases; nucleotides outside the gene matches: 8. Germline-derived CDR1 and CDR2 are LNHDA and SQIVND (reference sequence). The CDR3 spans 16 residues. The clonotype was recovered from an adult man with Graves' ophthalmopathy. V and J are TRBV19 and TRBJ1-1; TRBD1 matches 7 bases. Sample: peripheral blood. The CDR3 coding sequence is TGTGCCAGTAGTATAGGCGGGACAGAGGGTCACACTGAAGCTTTCTCT. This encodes CASSIGGTEGHTEAFS.